This is a list of T cell receptor beta chains from one sample in a study of T-cell memory formation after mild COVID-19. TCRdb re-derived calls from the 5' RACE reads in MiXCR, one entry per CDR3 protein. This table holds about 620,000 distinct CDR3 sequences, approximately 19% found once. Source material: PBMCs or a T cell subset sorted from them (not recorded which). These receptors came from an adult woman who had mild COVID-19 (a few samples of this study predate the infection). Cell type and time point are not known. The CDR3 runs from the conserved cysteine through the conserved F or W.

v_call cdr3_aa
TRBV9 CASSAGVVSPTGELFF
TRBV5-1 CASSLGTSGRAGELFF
TRBV6-5 CASSPTSGRYNEQFF
TRBV3-1 CASSQVAGGTPGANVLTF
TRBV5-6 CASSLSTGSSTDTQYF
TRBV30 CAWSKTGIKHSYEQYF
TRBV19 CASSIAGLAETYEQYF
TRBV5-6 CASSLGGLGNQPQHF
TRBV2 CASKIQPWGTQYF
TRBV19 CASSMVAGGLDEQFF
TRBV24-1 CATSNSFYGYTF
TRBV29-1 CSVPGHMNTEAFF
TRBV7-8 CASSLKQGYEQYF
TRBV29-1 CSVEKTSGRVNEQFF
TRBV24-1 CATSDPRASGTQETQYF
TRBV25-1 CASSVAGTQNTEAFF
TRBV5-1 CASSLGPAGGFNEQFF
TRBV19 CASSMRSREQYF
TRBV12-3/TRBV12-4 CASTQGGGTEAFF
TRBV2 CASSSGGFEAKNIQYF
TRBV4-1 CASSPLGPQETQYF
TRBV5-1 CASSPRNSGANVLTF
TRBV7-9 CASSFPSPSGTSGRVGDTQYF
TRBV7-2 CASSLEASGHEQYF
TRBV7-2 CASSLERLPAYEQYF
TRBV9 CASSVGGGQSYNEQFF
TRBV29-1 CSWRQQETQYF
TRBV18 CASSQGREGYEQYF
TRBV18 CASSDQGAGTGELFF
TRBV12-3/TRBV12-4 CAALAGGYTGELFF
TRBV7-9 CASSFSSNGGEAFF
TRBV12-3/TRBV12-4 CASSPRLAGVANEQFF
TRBV5-6 CASSSRWSYPDTQYF
TRBV9 CASIQTSGSPNEQFF
TRBV19 CASSSGQGVTEAFF
TRBV2 CASSGVGYEAFF
TRBV5-1 CASSLRLQNYGYTF
TRBV5-1 CASSEGTSGFNEQFF
TRBV24-1 CATSDPRSEQFF
TRBV10-3 CAISDPGRPQHF
TRBV29-1 CSVPPQGQRTEAFF
TRBV5-5 CASSFKQGAKTEAFF
TRBV5-4 CASSSRRTGGETQYF
TRBV7-9 CASSLGEVFRVNTEAFF
TRBV19 CASSIPPAVPHQPQHF
TRBV11-2 CASSSAWAGEVYNEQFF
TRBV29-1 CSVEAERQRGSYEQYF
TRBV12-3/TRBV12-4 CASGWVNSGELFF
TRBV4-2 CASSQDPSVSDTQYF
TRBV4-1 CASSQEGREVGYGYTF
TRBV7-8 CASSLARLANTDTQYF
TRBV20-1 CSARDVGGGRYEQYF
TRBV20-1 CSAASSGFEKLFF
TRBV11-2 CASSGGQHSGNTIYF
TRBV7-2 CASSLAHPSSYNEQFF
TRBV4-2 CASSQADRGGLELFF
TRBV7-9 CASSLVVGPDTQYF
TRBV19 CASNSGGGSGTEAFF
TRBV5-4 CASSLPRDNQETQYF